This T cell receptor beta chain stems from a study of a mutant IDH1 vaccine in newly diagnosed glioma. The method was immunoSEQ multiplex PCR; TCRdb's version includes in-frame clones alone and lacks a portion of them. The profile shows some 60,000 clones, less than 90% of them singletons. As regards this clone: No antigen is known for it.

Germline CDR1 is MNHEY and CDR2 is SMNVEV (reference sequence). The CDR3 spans 14 residues. V dropped 3 bases and J dropped 7; count of bases not matched to a gene: 6. The time point denotes: week 47, end of study. Doses of 300 ug of mutant IDH1 20-mer peptide were given with topical imiquimod. Sequences were derived from PBMCs, sampled from a glioma patient whose treatment included an IDH1 peptide vaccine. This TCR derives from a man in his thirties or forties with glioma. V is TRBV27 and J is TRBJ2-7; 10 bases fit TRBD1. CDR3 residues: CASSFRTGGWEQYF. CDR3 nucleotides: TGTGCCAGCAGTTTTAGGACAGGGGGTTGGGAGCAGTACTTC.